These 9 T cell receptor beta chains were sequenced from one sample in a study of control samples from healthy donors and cancer patients. The data were produced by immunoSEQ multiplex PCR, yet TCRdb's version contains in-frame clones alone and is incomplete. The sample lists 35,000 to 40,000 clones, 83% occurring once. Sequencing was done on a sample of PBMCs. The receptors here all came from a woman aged 55 to 70 with lung cancer.

This sequence joins TRBV7-9 and TRBJ1-2; TRBD1 might be the D (5 bases). The length of the CDR3 is 14 residues. V lost 5 bases to trimming and J lost 0 bases, with 10 bases between them. Germline V CDR1 and CDR2: SEHNR, FQNEAQ (reference sequence). Here the CDR3 DNA reads TGTGCCAGCAGCCAAGGACAAACTAACTATGGCTACACCTTC. It yields the protein CASSQGQTNYGYTF.

The rearrangement joins TRBV14 to TRBJ2-7, with 7 bases aligning to TRBD2. This CDR3 spans 14 amino acids. From germline, CDR1 is SGHDN and CDR2 FVKESK. V lost 1 base to trimming and J lost 6 bases; unmatched junction nucleotides: 6. CDR3 amino acids: CASSQGTRAIEQYF. CDR3 bases: TGTGCCAGCAGCCAAGGGACTAGGGCGATCGAGCAGTACTTC.

The sample holds a few counts of this clone. The rearrangement joins TRBV10-1 to TRBJ1-1; no clear D. Between the trimmed V and J ends, which lost 0 bases and 12 bases, there was a span of 14 bases. The length of the CDR3 is 13 residues. Germline values: CDR1 WNHNN, CDR2 SYGVQD (reference sequence). The CDR3 here is CASSESGGRTTFF. In DNA form, the CDR3 reads TGCGCCAGCAGTGAGTCGGGAGGGAGGACGACTTTCTTT.

The genes are TRBV3-1 (or the pseudogene TRBV3-2) and TRBJ1-1, with D uncertain. The CDR3 is 12 amino acids. With 6 bases removed from V and 0 bases from J, the gap between germline ends came to 5 bases. Germline loops: CDR1 LGHDT, CDR2 YNNKEL (reference sequence). CDR3 sequence: CASSVMNTEAFF. CDR3 DNA sequence: TGTGCCAGCAGTGTAATGAACACTGAAGCTTTCTTT.

The chain has TRBV5-1 and TRBJ2-2; 7 positions match TRBD1. Germline CDR1 is SGHRS and CDR2 is YFSETQ. The length of the CDR3 is 13 residues. V was clipped by 9 bases and J by 0 bases; unmatched bases: 2. The CDR3 sequence: CATGTANTGELFF. The CDR3 nucleotides read TGCGCCACCGGGACAGCGAACACCGGGGAGCTGTTTTTT.

The table lists this clone with a count of one. The chain carries TRBV30 and TRBJ1-1, with TRBD1 identical over 7 bases. V lost 0 bases and J lost 5; bases outside the gene matches: 15. The CDR3 is made up of 17 amino acids. Germline V gene data show CDR1 as GTSNPN and CDR2 as SVGIG (reference sequence). The CDR3 sequence: CAWSVPPTGPSRTEAFF. The CDR3 nucleotides are TGTGCCTGGAGTGTCCCCCCGACAGGGCCCTCGAGGACTGAAGCTTTCTTT.

This rearrangement joins TRBV7-2 to TRBJ2-5, with D possibly called TRBD1 or TRBD2 (5 bases each). V was cut by 5 bases and J by 2 bases, with 9 bases left in between. The germline V gene has CDR1 SGHTA and CDR2 FQGNSA. The CDR3 runs to 13 residues. CDR3 coding DNA: TGTGCCAGCAGCCGGGACCGACAAGAGACCCAGTACTTC. It codes for CASSRDRQETQYF.

The rearrangement links TRBV18 to TRBJ2-7; 10 bases are a match to TRBD1. The CDR3 extends over 17 amino acids. V lost 3 bases to trimming and J lost 7 bases; unmatched junction nucleotides: 15. Germline V CDR1 and CDR2: KGHSH, LQKENI. The CDR3, as DNA: TGTGCCAGCTCACCTATAAACTCGGGACAGGGGTTAAAGGAGCAGTACTTC. Protein product: CASSPINSGQGLKEQYF.

The genes are TRBV5-1 and TRBJ2-2, with 7 positions matching TRBD1. This CDR3 contains 15 residues. The germline gives CDR1 SGHRS, CDR2 YFSETQ. V shed 3 bases, J shed 4 bases, and the junction held 6 bases outside the gene matches. CDR3 protein: CASSSQGQTTGELFF. As DNA, the CDR3 is TGCGCCAGCAGCTCCCAGGGACAGACCACCGGGGAGCTGTTTTTT. Full variable domain (missing parts from reference TRBV5-1 and TRBJ2-2): KAGVTQTPRYLIKTRGQQVTLSCSPISGHRSVSWYQQTPGQGLQFLFEYFSETQRNKGNFPGRFSGRQFSNSRSEMNVSTLELGDSALYLCASSSQGQTTGELFFGEGSRLTVL.